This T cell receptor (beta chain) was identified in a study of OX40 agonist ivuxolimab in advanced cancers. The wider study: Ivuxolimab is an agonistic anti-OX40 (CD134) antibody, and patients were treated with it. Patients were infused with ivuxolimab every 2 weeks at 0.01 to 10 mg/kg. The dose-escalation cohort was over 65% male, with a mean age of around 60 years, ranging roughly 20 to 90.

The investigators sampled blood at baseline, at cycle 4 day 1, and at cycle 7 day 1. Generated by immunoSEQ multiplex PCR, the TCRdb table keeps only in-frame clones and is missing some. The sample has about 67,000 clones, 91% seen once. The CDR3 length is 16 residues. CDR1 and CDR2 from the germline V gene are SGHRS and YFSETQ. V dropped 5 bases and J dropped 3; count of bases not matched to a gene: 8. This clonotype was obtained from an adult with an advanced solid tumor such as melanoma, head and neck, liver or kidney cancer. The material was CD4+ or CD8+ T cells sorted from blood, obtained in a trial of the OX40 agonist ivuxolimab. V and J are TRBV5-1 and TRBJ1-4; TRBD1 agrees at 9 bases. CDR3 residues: CASSFTGGAANEKLFF. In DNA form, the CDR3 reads TGCGCCAGCAGTTTTACAGGGGGCGCGGCTAATGAAAAACTGTTTTTT. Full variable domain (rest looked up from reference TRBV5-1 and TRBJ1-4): KAGVTQTPRYLIKTRGQQVTLSCSPISGHRSVSWYQQTPGQGLQFLFEYFSETQRNKGNFPGRFSGRQFSNSRSEMNVSTLELGDSALYLCASSFTGGAANEKLFFGSGTQLSVL.